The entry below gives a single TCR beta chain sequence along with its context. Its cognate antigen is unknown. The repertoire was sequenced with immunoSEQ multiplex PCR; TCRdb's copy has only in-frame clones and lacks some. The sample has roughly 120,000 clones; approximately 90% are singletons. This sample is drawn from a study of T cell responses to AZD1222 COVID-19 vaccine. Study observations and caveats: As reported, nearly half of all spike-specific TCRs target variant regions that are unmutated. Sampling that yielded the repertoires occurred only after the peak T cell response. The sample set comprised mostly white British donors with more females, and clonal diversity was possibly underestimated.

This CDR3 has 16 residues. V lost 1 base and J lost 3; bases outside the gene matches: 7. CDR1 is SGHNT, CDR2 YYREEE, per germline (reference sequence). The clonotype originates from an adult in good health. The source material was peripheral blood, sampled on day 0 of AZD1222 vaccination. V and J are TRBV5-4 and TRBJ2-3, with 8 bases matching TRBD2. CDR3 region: CASSLITSGRTDTQYF. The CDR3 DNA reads TGTGCCAGCAGCTTGATCACTAGCGGACGTACAGATACGCAGTATTTT. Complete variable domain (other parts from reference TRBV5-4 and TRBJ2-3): ETGVTQSPTHLIKTRGQQVTLRCSSQSGHNTVSWYQQALGQGPQFIFQYYREEENGRGNFPPRFSGLQFPNYSSELNVNALELDDSALYLCASSLITSGRTDTQYFGPGTRLTVL.